Below, one T cell receptor beta chain is given with its context. Its target is unknown. The sample is drawn from a study of identical twins. Study conclusions and caveats: Shared out-of-frame alpha sequences (those common to twins) showed excess low generation probability. Within monozygotic twins, out-of-frame TCR alpha sharing was underestimated by the models. In cord blood, abundant beta clonotypes had fewer insertions; memory showed no trend.

TCRdb re-analysed the 5' RACE reads in MiXCR, keeping a single row per CDR3 protein. Altogether about 550,000 distinct CDR3 sequences are present, around 22% being singletons, with the ten largest covering around 0.47%. With 0 bases removed from V and 4 bases from J, the gap between germline ends came to 10 bases. The CDR3 is made up of 15 amino acids. CDR1 is LNHNV and CDR2 is YYDKDF in the germline V gene (reference sequence). The sample was also linked to a second study, of yellow fever vaccine responses in identical twins.

The chain has TRBV15 and TRBJ2-1, with a possible D match to TRBD2 (7 bases). The material sequenced was CD4+ T cells sorted from blood. The source of this sequence is a woman aged 18-29 years in good health. The CDR3 here is CATSRDRGGYNEQFF. In DNA, the CDR3 is TGTGCCACCAGCAGAGATAGGGGGGGGTACAATGAGCAGTTCTTC. Combining the CDR3 with reference TRBV15 and TRBJ2-1 gives the whole variable domain DAMVIQNPRYQVTQFGKPVTLSCSQTLNHNVMYWYQQKSSQAPKLLFHYYDKDFNNEADTPDNFQSRRPNTSFCFLDIRSPGLGDTAMYLCATSRDRGGYNEQFFGPGTRLTVL.